This T cell receptor beta chain was sequenced for a study of T cell responses to AZD1222 COVID-19 vaccine (dated by TCRdb to the early 2020s). Notes on the research overall: AZD1222 recipients with second doses at about 4 weeks or about 12 weeks were pooled, because spike-specific TCR depth and breadth did not differ between schedules. A total of just over 230 trial participants underwent TCR sequencing, of whom roughly 210 had received two doses of AZD1222 and 26 had received two doses of the MenACWY control vaccine. Enrollment into the trials was organized by age into subgroups of 18-55, 56-69 and 70-plus years, and those subgroups contained roughly 150, 30 and 60 TCR-sequenced participants, respectively.

The sample's time point label, decoded: baseline before first vaccination. Vaccinee samples were obtained from the UK trials COV001 and COV002, which included a single-blind randomized controlled phase 2/3 trial of AZD1222 (ChAdOx1 nCoV-19) in healthy adults. Trial participant PBMC samples were collected at day 0 and day 28 after the second dose for TCRbeta chain sequencing. For CDR1 and CDR2, the germline V gene lists SGHNT and YENEEA. The CDR3 holds 14 amino acids from the cysteine to the phenylalanine. The kept DNA is CDR3 alone, 42 bases in frame from the first base. The junction shows trimming of 5 bases on V and 4 bases on J, plus 11 bases between the germline ends. The paper's findings and limits, for the study overall: The 56-69-year group was small, and its depth increase did not reach significance, likely because of low power. Epitopes outside the regions mutated in the B.1.351 and B.1.1.7 variants were reportedly recognized by nearly half of the unique spike-specific TCRs. Participants were mostly white British, with more females than males. The authors suggested clonal diversity may have been underestimated. After two AZD1222 doses, both the breadth and the depth of spike-specific TCRs were significantly higher than at day 0 and than in MenACWY recipients. The vaccine-associated CD4 TCRs covered the entire spike protein, and the dominant responses fell in regions 160-218 and 743-854. Because no day 14 peak-response samples were available, the repertoires could be characterized only after the peak T cell response. Only five to seven AZD1222 recipients were SARS-CoV-2 seropositive at baseline, limiting conclusions about previously exposed vaccinees.

The CDR3 regions of human TCRbeta chains were analyzed by immunosequencing. As for the original processing: TCRs in the repertoires were compared against a reference library of SARS-CoV-2-specific TCRs that had been generated with the MIRA antigen-specificity platform. Breadth was defined as the fraction of unique TCRs that were SARS-CoV-2-associated, and depth was defined as the fraction of total T cells that were SARS-CoV-2-associated. Using the MIRA data, every spike-specific TCR was mapped to the spike region that the TCR reacted to and assigned to either a CD4 or a CD8 class. Log10-transformed breadth and depth values were compared by one-way ANOVA with Sidak's multiple comparisons tests. This immuneACCESS table, as held by TCRdb, lists in-frame sequences with V and J called but not all clones. Of the missing ones, under half trace to an unresolved V gene in checked studies; the others have no known cause. V, J and clone size were drawn from that table, and D and trimming were deduced from the DNA. For this sample there are roughly 100,000 clones; over 75% appear just once. Jointly, the top ten make up over 7.5% of the sample.

In regard to this clone: It lacks a known antigen. The sample holds no much larger clone one base away, and base qualities are not on file.

The input for sequencing was peripheral blood, taken on day 0 of AZD1222 vaccination. This clonotype was obtained from an adult in good health. The chain is made from TRBV11-3 and TRBJ2-2; the D gene assignment is ambiguous. The nucleotides read TGTGCCAGCAGCCCGCTTTGGGGCACCGGGGAGCTGTTTTTT. The encoded protein is CASSPLWGTGELFF.